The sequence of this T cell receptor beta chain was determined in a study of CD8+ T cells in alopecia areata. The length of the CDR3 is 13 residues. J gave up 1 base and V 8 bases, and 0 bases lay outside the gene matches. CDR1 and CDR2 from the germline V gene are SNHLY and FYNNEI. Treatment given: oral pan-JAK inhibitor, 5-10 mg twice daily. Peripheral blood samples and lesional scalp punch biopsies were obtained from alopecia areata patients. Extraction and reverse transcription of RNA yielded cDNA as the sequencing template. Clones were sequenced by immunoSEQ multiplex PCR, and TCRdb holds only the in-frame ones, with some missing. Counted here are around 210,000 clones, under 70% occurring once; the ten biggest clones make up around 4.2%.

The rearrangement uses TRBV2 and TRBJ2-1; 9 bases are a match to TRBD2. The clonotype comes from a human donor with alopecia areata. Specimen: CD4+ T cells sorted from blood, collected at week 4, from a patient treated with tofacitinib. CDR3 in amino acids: CASLAGSYNEQFF. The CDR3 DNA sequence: TGTGCCAGCCTAGCGGGGTCCTACAATGAGCAGTTCTTC.